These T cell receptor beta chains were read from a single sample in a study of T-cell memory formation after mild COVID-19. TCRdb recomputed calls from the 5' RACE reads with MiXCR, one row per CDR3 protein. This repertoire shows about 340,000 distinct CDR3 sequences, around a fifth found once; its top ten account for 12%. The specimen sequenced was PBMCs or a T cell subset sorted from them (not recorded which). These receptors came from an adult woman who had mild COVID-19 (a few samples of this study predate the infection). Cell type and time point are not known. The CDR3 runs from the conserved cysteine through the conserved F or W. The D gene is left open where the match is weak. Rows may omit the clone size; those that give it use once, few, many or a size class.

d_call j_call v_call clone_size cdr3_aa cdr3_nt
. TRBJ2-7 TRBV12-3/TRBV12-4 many CASSLKYSYEQYF TGTGCCAGCAGTTTAAAATACTCCTACGAGCAGTACTTC
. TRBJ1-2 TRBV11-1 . CASSPGSVRYGYTF TGTGCCAGCAGTCCGGGATCCGTCCGCTATGGCTACACCTTC
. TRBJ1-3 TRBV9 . CASSVSSETWAGNTIYF TGTGCCAGCAGCGTTTCTTCGGAGACCTGGGCTGGAAACACCATATATTTT
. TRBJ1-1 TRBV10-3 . CAISEPLQTEAFF TGTGCCATCAGTGAGCCCCTGCAGACTGAAGCTTTCTTT
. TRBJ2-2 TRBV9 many CASSPGQVNTGELFF TGTGCCAGCAGCCCGGGACAAGTAAACACCGGGGAGCTGTTTTTT
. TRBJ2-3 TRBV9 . CASSVGTLSTDTQYF TGTGCCAGCAGCGTAGGTACCCTCAGCACAGATACGCAGTATTTT
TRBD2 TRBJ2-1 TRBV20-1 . CSARDLNGDYREQFF TGCAGTGCTAGAGATCTAAACGGGGACTATAGGGAGCAGTTCTTC
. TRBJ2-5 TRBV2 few CASSAMLGSQETQYF TGTGCCAGCAGTGCTATGTTGGGGAGCCAAGAGACCCAGTACTTC
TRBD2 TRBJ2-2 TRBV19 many CASFSTGGTGELFF TGTGCCAGTTTTTCCACGGGAGGTACCGGGGAGCTGTTTTTT
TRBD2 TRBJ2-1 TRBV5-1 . CASSLASGGSYNEQFF TGCGCCAGCAGCTTGGCTAGCGGGGGATCCTACAATGAGCAGTTCTTC
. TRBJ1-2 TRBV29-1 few CSVDYGYTF TGCAGCGTTGACTATGGCTACACCTTC
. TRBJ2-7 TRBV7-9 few CASSLAGGAEVYEQYF TGTGCCAGCAGCTTAGCGGGTGGGGCGGAGGTATACGAGCAGTACTTC
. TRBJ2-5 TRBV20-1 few CSARVVVSQETQYF TGCAGTGCTAGGGTTGTTGTTAGCCAAGAGACCCAGTACTTC
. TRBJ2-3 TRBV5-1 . CASSSFDGASTDTQYF TGCGCCAGCAGCTCCTTCGACGGGGCTAGCACAGATACGCAGTATTTT
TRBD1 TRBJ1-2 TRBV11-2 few CASSSSDRGNYGYTF TGTGCCAGCAGCTCGTCGGACAGGGGAAACTATGGCTACACCTTC
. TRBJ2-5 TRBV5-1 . CASSLGRTGGETQYF TGCGCCAGCAGCTTAGGGAGGACCGGGGGAGAGACCCAGTACTTC
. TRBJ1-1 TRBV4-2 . CASSQEVWKGMNTEAFF TGTGCCAGCAGCCAAGAAGTTTGGAAGGGGATGAACACTGAAGCTTTCTTT
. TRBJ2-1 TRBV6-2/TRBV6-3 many CASSYRANEQFF TGTGCCAGCAGTTACCGTGCCAATGAGCAGTTCTTC
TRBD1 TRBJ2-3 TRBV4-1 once CASSQEGRQGAGHTQYF TGCGCCAGCAGCCAAGAGGGAAGACAGGGGGCCGGTCATACGCAGTATTTT
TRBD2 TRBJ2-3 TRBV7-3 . CASSPSSGNLDTQYF TGTGCCAGCAGCCCCTCTAGCGGGAACTTGGATACGCAGTATTTT
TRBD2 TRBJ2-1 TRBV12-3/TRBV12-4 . CASSFPSGSPYNEQFF TGTGCCAGCAGTTTTCCTAGCGGGAGTCCATACAATGAGCAGTTCTTC
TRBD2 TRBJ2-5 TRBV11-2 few CASSLPRLAQETQYF TGTGCCAGCAGCTTACCCCGACTAGCCCAAGAGACCCAGTACTTC
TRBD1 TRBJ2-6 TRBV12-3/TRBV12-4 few CASSSAGTGGSGANVLTF TGTGCCAGCAGTTCCGCCGGGACAGGGGGCTCTGGGGCCAACGTCCTGACTTTC
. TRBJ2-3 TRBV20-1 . CSAQTDRVSDTQYF TGCAGTGCTCAGACAGACAGAGTCTCCGATACGCAGTATTTT
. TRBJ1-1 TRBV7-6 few CASSLGGEEAFF TGTGCCAGCAGCTTAGGAGGGGAAGAAGCTTTCTTT
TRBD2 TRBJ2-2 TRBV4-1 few CASTREGNVYTGELFF TGCGCCAGCACCAGGGAGGGTAACGTGTACACCGGGGAGCTGTTTTTT
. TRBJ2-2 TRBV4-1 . CASSQVGGNTGELFF TGCGCCAGCAGCCAAGTCGGAGGGAACACCGGGGAGCTGTTTTTT
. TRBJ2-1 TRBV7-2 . CASSSRGGTVNEQFF TGTGCCAGCAGCTCACGGGGCGGGACGGTCAATGAGCAGTTCTTC
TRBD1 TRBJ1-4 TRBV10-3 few CAISAGQMDEKLFF TGTGCCATCAGTGCGGGACAGATGGATGAAAAACTGTTTTTT
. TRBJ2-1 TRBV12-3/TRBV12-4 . CASSFSGYEQFF TGTGCCAGCAGTTTCTCAGGTTATGAGCAGTTCTTC
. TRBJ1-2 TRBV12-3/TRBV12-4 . CASSLLATGINYGYTF TGTGCCAGCAGTTTACTGGCAACAGGCATTAACTATGGCTACACCTTC
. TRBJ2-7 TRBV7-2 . CASSPTPLQSWEQYF TGTGCCAGCAGCCCGACCCCCCTCCAGTCGTGGGAGCAGTACTTC
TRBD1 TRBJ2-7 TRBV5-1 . CASNSGTGSYEQYF TGCGCCAGCAACTCCGGGACAGGGTCGTACGAGCAGTACTTC
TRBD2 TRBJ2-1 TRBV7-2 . CATRRGLAGGGEQFF TGTGCCACGAGAAGAGGACTAGCGGGAGGGGGTGAGCAGTTCTTC
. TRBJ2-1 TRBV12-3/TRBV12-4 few CASSLGTPHYNEQFF TGTGCCAGCAGTCTCGGGACACCACACTACAATGAGCAGTTCTTC
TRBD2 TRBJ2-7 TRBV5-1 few CASSAVTSASYEQYF TGCGCCAGCAGCGCGGTAACTAGCGCCTCCTACGAGCAGTACTTC
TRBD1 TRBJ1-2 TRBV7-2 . CASSSFRGQGASGYTF TGTGCCAGCAGCTCGTTCAGGGGACAGGGGGCGAGTGGCTACACCTTC
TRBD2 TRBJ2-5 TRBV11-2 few CASSLDGHASGGRWETQYF TGTGCCAGCAGCTTAGATGGTCATGCTAGCGGGGGACGCTGGGAGACCCAGTACTTC
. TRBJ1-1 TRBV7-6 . CASSSDVNTEAFF TGTGCCAGCAGTTCGGATGTGAACACTGAAGCTTTCTTT
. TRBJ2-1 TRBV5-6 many CASSLSRGEQFF TGTGCCAGCAGCCTGAGCAGAGGTGAGCAGTTCTTC
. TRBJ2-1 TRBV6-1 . CASSGATETYNEQFF TGTGCCAGCAGTGGGGCGACAGAGACCTACAATGAGCAGTTCTTC